Listed below are T cell receptor beta chains from one sample, sequenced in a study of cytomegalovirus exposure and HLA in healthy donors. The repertoire was sequenced with immunoSEQ multiplex PCR; TCRdb's copy has only in-frame clones and lacks some. Altogether approximately 120,000 clones are present, 70% to 80% being singletons, with the ten largest covering less than 3.5%. The specimen sequenced was PBMCs. These TCRs come from a female donor in good health and CMV-seronegative. CDR3s include the opening cysteine and the closing phenylalanine or tryptophan. Each record gives: clone size, J gene, D gene, V gene, CDR3 length, CDR3 protein, CDR3 DNA. The D gene is left open where the match is weak. Clone size, where shown, is once, few, many, or a class for clones that have expanded.

>NA|TRBJ1-2|TRBD1|TRBV6-1|12
CATGDRERGYTF
TGTGCCACCGGGGACAGGGAGAGGGGCTACACCTTC
>NA|TRBJ1-3|NA|TRBV7-6|14
CASIHPGVGNTIYF
TGTGCCAGCATCCATCCAGGGGTGGGAAACACCATATATTTT
>NA|TRBJ2-1|NA|TRBV6-4|17
CAIGRVPIGQLYNEQFF
TGTGCCATAGGACGTGTTCCGATAGGACAGCTGTATAATGAGCAGTTCTTC
>NA|TRBJ2-3|NA|TRBV6-6|14
CASRQLVTSDTQYF
TGTGCCAGCAGGCAACTTGTTACGTCAGATACGCAGTATTTT
>NA|TRBJ2-3|NA|TRBV7-9|12
CSSSLAPETQYF
TGTTCCAGCAGCTTAGCCCCTGAGACGCAGTATTTT
>NA|TRBJ1-1|NA|TRBV5-1|14
CASSLGGMNTEAFF
TGCGCCAGCAGCTTGGGGGGCATGAACACTGAAGCTTTCTTT
>NA|TRBJ2-7|TRBD1|TRBV7-7|15
CASSSSPGQGYEQYF
TGTGCCAGCAGCTCGTCCCCGGGACAGGGTTACGAGCAGTACTTC
>NA|TRBJ1-1|NA|TRBV7-2|16
CASSLSGGRWGTEAFF
TGTGCCAGCAGCTTAAGCGGCGGACGTTGGGGCACTGAAGCTTTCTTT
>NA|TRBJ2-7|TRBD2|TRBV7-8|14
CASSLERGHREQYF
TGTGCCAGCAGCTTGGAGCGGGGTCATAGGGAGCAGTACTTC
>NA|TRBJ2-1|TRBD2|TRBV30|15
CAWSGLAGGLGEQFF
TGTGCCTGGAGTGGCCTAGCGGGGGGGCTCGGTGAGCAGTTCTTC
>once|TRBJ1-6|NA|TRBV5-4|14
CASSLTGSDSPLHF
TGTGCCAGCAGCCTTACAGGCTCGGATTCCCCCCTCCACTTT
>NA|TRBJ2-3|NA|TRBV11-1|14
CASSLSPRTDTQYF
TGTGCCAGCAGCTTGAGCCCTCGCACAGATACGCAGTATTTT
>NA|TRBJ2-5|NA|TRBV5-4|13
CASSLGSQETQYF
TGTGCCAGCAGCTTGGGCAGTCAAGAGACCCAGTACTTC
>NA|TRBJ2-7|NA|TRBV2|16
CASSEAFAVGSYEQYF
TGTGCCAGCAGTGAGGCCTTTGCGGTGGGCTCCTACGAGCAGTACTTC
>NA|TRBJ2-7|TRBD1|TRBV6-1|12
CASRGGQGEQYF
TGTGCCAGCAGGGGGGGACAGGGTGAGCAGTACTTC
>NA|TRBJ1-1|NA|TRBV4-1|14
CASSPREVGGRAFF
TGCGCCAGCAGCCCGAGGGAGGTTGGGGGGAGGGCTTTCTTT
>once|TRBJ1-4|NA|TRBV15|13
CATSRESREKLFF
TGTGCCACCAGCAGAGAGTCCCGGGAAAAACTGTTTTTT
>few|TRBJ1-2|NA|TRBV12-5|14
CASGLGARNHGYTF
TGTGCTAGTGGTTTGGGAGCGAGAAACCATGGCTACACCTTC
>NA|TRBJ1-4|TRBD1|TRBV7-2|14
CASTRDRADEKLFF
TGTGCCAGCACCCGGGACAGGGCAGATGAAAAACTGTTTTTT
>few|TRBJ2-5|TRBD2|TRBV10-2|13
CASRAGGRETQYF
TGCGCCAGCAGGGCGGGGGGGCGAGAGACCCAGTACTTC
>NA|TRBJ1-1|NA|TRBV7-9|15
CSSSLVGGRNTEAFF
TGTTCCAGCAGCTTAGTGGGGGGGAGGAACACTGAAGCTTTCTTT
>NA|TRBJ2-2|TRBD2|TRBV4-1|17
CASSLPGLAGGPGELFF
TGCGCCAGCAGCCTCCCGGGACTAGCGGGGGGGCCTGGGGAGCTGTTTTTT
>NA|TRBJ2-2|TRBD2|TRBV6-4|16
CASSGTSGSGAGELFF
TGTGCCAGCAGTGGGACTAGCGGTTCGGGGGCCGGGGAGCTGTTTTTT
>few|TRBJ2-3|NA|TRBV5-6|16
CASSLYRGRGGDTQYF
TGTGCCAGCAGCTTGTACAGGGGCCGGGGGGGAGATACGCAGTATTTT
>NA|TRBJ2-7|NA|TRBV6-5|16
CASSYLLTGRVYEQYF
TGTGCCAGCAGTTACTTACTCACGGGGAGAGTCTACGAGCAGTACTTC
>NA|TRBJ1-6|NA|TRBV27|14
CASSLSRYDSPLHF
TGTGCCAGCAGTTTATCCCGCTATGATTCACCCCTCCACTTT
>NA|TRBJ2-7|TRBD1|TRBV5-6|14
CASSPDRNPYEQYF
TGTGCCAGCAGCCCGGACAGGAATCCCTACGAGCAGTACTTC
>NA|TRBJ2-3|TRBD2|TRBV2|14
CASNSGPIADTQYF
TGTGCCAGCAATAGCGGGCCTATTGCAGATACGCAGTATTTT
>NA|TRBJ1-1|NA|TRBV5-6|13
CASSWRPKTEAFF
TGTGCCAGCAGCTGGAGGCCTAAAACTGAAGCTTTCTTT
>NA|TRBJ2-6|NA|TRBV7-9|15
CASSIRGSGANVLTF
TGTGCCAGCAGCATTAGGGGCTCTGGGGCCAACGTCCTGACTTTC
>NA|TRBJ2-2|NA|TRBV5-1|15
CASRRQQTHTGELFF
TGCGCCAGCAGGAGACAGCAGACTCACACCGGGGAGCTGTTTTTT
>many|TRBJ2-7|TRBD1|TRBV6-5|15
CASSPGTGGYYEQYF
TGTGCCAGCAGCCCAGGGACAGGGGGTTACTACGAGCAGTACTTC
>once|TRBJ1-1|NA|TRBV9|12
CASSSGGPPAFF
TGTGCCAGCAGCTCCGGGGGTCCGCCAGCTTTCTTT
>NA|TRBJ2-7|TRBD1|TRBV27|17
CASSAARPGQKGSEQYF
TGTGCCAGCAGCGCGGCAAGGCCGGGACAGAAGGGGTCCGAGCAGTACTTC
>few|TRBJ1-1|NA|TRBV6-5|13
CASSETLGTEAFF
TGTGCCAGCAGTGAGACATTGGGCACTGAAGCTTTCTTT
>NA|TRBJ1-2|TRBD1|TRBV6-4|18
CASSESSGQGRAFYGYTF
TGTGCCAGCAGTGAGTCTTCGGGACAGGGTCGGGCGTTCTATGGCTACACCTTC
>few|TRBJ2-1|TRBD2|TRBV10-2|16
CASSLAGPSSYNEQFF
TGCGCCAGCAGCCTAGCGGGGCCGAGCTCCTACAATGAGCAGTTCTTC
>NA|TRBJ2-5|NA|TRBV27|14
CASRPSGLGETQYF
TGTGCCAGCAGGCCTTCAGGGTTGGGGGAGACCCAGTACTTC
>NA|TRBJ2-3|TRBD2|TRBV15|16
CATTLAGRGGTDTQYF
TGTGCCACCACCCTAGCGGGGCGGGGGGGCACAGATACGCAGTATTTT